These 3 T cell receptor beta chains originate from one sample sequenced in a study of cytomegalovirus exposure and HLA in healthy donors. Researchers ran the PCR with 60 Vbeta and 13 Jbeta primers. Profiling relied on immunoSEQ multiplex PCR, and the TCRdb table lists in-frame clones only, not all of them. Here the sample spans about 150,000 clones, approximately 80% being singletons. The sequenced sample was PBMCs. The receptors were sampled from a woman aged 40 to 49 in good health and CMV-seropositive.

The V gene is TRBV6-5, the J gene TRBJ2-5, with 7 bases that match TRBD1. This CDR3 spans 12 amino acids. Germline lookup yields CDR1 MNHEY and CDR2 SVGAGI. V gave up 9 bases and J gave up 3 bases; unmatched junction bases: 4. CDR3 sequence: CARGQSEETQYF. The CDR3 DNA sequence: TGTGCCAGGGGACAGTCGGAAGAGACCCAGTACTTC.

The CDR3, as DNA: TGTGCCAGCTCACCATACGGACAGGGGACCACAGATACGCAGTATTTT. It encodes CASSPYGQGTTDTQYF. This chain links TRBV18 with TRBJ2-3, with 9 bases lining up with TRBD1. The germline V gene encodes CDR1 KGHSH and CDR2 LQKENI. The CDR3 is 16 residues long. J was trimmed by 2 bases and V by 2 bases; bases with no gene match: 5.

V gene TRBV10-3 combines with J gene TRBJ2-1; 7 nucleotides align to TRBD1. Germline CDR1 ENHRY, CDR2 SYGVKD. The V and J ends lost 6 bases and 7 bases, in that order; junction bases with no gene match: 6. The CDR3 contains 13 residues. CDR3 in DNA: TGTGCCATCAGCTATGACAGGGCTAATGAGCAGTTCTTC. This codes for CAISYDRANEQFF.